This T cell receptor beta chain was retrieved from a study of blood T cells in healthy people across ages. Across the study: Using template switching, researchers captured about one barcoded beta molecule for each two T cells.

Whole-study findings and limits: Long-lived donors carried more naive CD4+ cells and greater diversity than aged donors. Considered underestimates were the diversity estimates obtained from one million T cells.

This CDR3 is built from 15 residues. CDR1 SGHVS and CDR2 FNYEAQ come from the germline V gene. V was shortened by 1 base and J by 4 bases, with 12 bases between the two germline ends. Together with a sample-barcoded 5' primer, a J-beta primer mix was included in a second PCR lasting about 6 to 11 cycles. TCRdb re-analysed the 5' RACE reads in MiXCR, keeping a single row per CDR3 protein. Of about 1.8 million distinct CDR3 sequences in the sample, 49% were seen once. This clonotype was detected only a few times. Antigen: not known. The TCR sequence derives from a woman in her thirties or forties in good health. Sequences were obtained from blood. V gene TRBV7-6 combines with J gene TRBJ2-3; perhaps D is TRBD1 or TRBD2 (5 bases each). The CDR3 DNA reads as TGTGCCAGCAGCTTAGTTGGGGGTCCCCCAGATACGCAGTATTTT. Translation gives CASSLVGGPPDTQYF.